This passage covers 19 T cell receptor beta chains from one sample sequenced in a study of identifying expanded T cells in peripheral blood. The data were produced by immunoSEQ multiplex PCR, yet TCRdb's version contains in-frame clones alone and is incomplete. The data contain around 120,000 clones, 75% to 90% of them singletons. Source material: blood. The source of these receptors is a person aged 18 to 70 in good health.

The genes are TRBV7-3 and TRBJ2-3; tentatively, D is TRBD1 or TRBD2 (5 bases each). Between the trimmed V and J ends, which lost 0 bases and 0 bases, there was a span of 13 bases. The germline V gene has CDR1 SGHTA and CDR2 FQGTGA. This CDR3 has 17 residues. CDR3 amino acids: CASSLTGTGTSTDTQYF. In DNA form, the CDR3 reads TGTGCCAGCAGCTTAACCGGGACGGGAACTAGCACAGATACGCAGTATTTT.

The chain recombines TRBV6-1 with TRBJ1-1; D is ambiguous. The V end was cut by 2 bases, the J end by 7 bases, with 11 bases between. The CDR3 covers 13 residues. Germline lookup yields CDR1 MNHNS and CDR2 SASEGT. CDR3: CASSENPEREAFF. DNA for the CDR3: TGTGCCAGCAGTGAAAATCCAGAGCGTGAAGCTTTCTTT.

The CDR3 here is CASSWVTGTNTEAFF. CDR3 coding DNA: TGCGCCAGCAGCTGGGTGACAGGGACGAACACTGAAGCTTTCTTT. The rearrangement joins TRBV5-1 to TRBJ1-1; the match to TRBD1 covers 7 bases. V trimming: 3 bases; J trimming: 1 base; junction bases outside the gene matches: 6. CDR1 is SGHRS and CDR2 is YFSETQ in the germline V gene. The CDR3 has 15 amino acids.

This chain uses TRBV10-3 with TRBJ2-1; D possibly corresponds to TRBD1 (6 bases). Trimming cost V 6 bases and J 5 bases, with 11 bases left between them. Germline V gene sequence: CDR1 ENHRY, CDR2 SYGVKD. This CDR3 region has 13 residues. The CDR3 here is CAIRGQQNNEQFF. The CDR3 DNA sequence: TGTGCCATCAGAGGACAGCAAAACAATGAGCAGTTCTTC.

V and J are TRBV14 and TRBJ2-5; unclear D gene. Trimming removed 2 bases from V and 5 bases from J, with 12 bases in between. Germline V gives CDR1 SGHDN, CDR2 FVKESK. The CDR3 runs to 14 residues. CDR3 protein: CASSQMIPWETQYF. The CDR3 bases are TGTGCCAGCAGCCAAATGATTCCCTGGGAGACCCAGTACTTC.

This CDR3 is CASSESTDTQYF. In DNA form, the CDR3 reads TGTGCCAGCAGTGAAAGCACAGATACGCAGTATTTT. The V and J genes are TRBV25-1 and TRBJ2-3; D unresolved. Looked up from germline, CDR1 is MGHDK and CDR2 is SYGVNS. V dropped 2 bases and J dropped 0 bases, with 0 bases sitting between them. CDR3 length: 12 residues. Full variable domain (rest looked up from reference TRBV25-1 and TRBJ2-3): EADIYQTPRYLVIGTGKKITLECSQTMGHDKMYWYQQDPGMELHLIHYSYGVNSTEKGDLSSESTVSRIRTEHFPLTLESARPSHTSQYLCASSESTDTQYFGPGTRLTVL.

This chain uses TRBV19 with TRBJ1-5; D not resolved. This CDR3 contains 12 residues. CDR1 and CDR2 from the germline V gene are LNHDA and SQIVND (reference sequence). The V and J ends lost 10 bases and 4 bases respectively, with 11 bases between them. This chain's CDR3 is CATEDGNQPQHF. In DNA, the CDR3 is TGTGCCACCGAGGACGGGAATCAGCCCCAGCATTTT.

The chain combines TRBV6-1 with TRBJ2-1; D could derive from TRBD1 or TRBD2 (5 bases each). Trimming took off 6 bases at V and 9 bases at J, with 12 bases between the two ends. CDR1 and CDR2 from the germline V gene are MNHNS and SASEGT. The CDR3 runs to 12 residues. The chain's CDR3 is CASRITGTEQFF. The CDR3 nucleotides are TGTGCCAGCAGGATTACCGGGACTGAGCAGTTCTTC.

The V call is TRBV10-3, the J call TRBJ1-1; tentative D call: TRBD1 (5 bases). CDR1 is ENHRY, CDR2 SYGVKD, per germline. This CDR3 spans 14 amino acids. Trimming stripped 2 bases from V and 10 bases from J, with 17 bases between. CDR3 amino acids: CAISELDGDGGAFF. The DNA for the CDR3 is TGTGCCATCAGTGAGCTGGACGGAGATGGGGGAGCTTTCTTT.

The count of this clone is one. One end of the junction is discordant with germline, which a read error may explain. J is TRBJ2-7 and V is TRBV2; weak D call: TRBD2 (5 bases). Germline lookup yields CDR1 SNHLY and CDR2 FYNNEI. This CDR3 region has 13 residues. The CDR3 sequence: CASSVWERYEQYF. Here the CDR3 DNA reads TGTGCCAGTAGTGTGTGGGAGAGGTACGAGCAGTACTTC.

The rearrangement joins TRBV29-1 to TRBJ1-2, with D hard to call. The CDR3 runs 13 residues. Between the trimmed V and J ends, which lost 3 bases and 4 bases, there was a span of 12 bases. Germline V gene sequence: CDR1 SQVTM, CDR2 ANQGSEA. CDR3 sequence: CSVDRVLGYGYTF. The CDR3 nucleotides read TGCAGCGTTGATCGGGTACTAGGCTATGGCTACACCTTC.

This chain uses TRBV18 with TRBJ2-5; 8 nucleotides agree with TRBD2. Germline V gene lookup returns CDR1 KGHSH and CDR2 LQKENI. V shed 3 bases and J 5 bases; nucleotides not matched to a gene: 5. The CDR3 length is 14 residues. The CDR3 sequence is CASSPSLAEETQYF. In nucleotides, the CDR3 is TGTGCCAGCTCACCTTCACTAGCGGAGGAGACCCAGTACTTC. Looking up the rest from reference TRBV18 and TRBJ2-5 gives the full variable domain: NAGVMQNPRHLVRRRGQEARLRCSPMKGHSHVYWYRQLPEEGLKFMVYLQKENIIDESGMPKERFSAEFPKEGPSILRIQQVVRGDSAAYFCASSPSLAEETQYFGPGTRLLVL.

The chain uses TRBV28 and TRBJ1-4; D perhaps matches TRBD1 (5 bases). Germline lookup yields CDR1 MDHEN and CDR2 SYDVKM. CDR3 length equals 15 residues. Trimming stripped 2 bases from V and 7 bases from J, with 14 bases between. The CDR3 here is CASSLIARVSEKLFF. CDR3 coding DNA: TGTGCCAGCAGTTTAATCGCCAGGGTTTCTGAAAAACTGTTTTTT. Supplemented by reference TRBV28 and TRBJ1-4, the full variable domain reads DVKVTQSSRYLVKRTGEKVFLECVQDMDHENMFWYRQDPGLGLRLIYFSYDVKMKEKGDIPEGYSVSREKKERFSLILESASTNQTSMYLCASSLIARVSEKLFFGSGTQLSVL.

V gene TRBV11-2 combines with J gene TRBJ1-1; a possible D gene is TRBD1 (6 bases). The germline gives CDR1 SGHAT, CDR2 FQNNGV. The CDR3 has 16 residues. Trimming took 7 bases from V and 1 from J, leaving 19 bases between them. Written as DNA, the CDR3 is TGTGCCAGCACCTCGTTCGGGGGCGCGGAGAACACTGAAGCTTTCTTT. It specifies CASTSFGGAENTEAFF.

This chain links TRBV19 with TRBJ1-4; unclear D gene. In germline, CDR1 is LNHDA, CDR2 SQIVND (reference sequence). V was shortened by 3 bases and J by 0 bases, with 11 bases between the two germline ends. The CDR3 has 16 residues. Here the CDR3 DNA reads TGTGCCAGTAGTATGACGATCTCGGCAACTAATGAAAAACTGTTTTTT. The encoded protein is CASSMTISATNEKLFF. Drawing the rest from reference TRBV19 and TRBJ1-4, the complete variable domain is DGGITQSPKYLFRKEGQNVTLSCEQNLNHDAMYWYRQDPGQGLRLIYYSQIVNDFQKGDIAEGYSVSREKKESFPLTVTSAQKNPTAFYLCASSMTISATNEKLFFGSGTQLSVL.

CDR3: CASSDRTAYEKLFF. CDR3 nucleotide sequence: TGTGCCAGCAGTGATCGTACAGCGTATGAAAAACTGTTTTTT. The rearrangement uses TRBV6-1 and TRBJ1-4; no definite D call. The CDR3 runs to 14 residues. V was trimmed by 3 bases and J by 6 bases, leaving 11 bases between them. Per germline, CDR1 MNHNS and CDR2 SASEGT.

Here the CDR3 reads CASSDQTGRRLYEQYF. The CDR3 nucleotides read TGTGCCAGCAGTGACCAGACAGGTCGGAGGTTGTACGAGCAGTACTTC. The rearrangement links TRBV2 to TRBJ2-7; D perhaps matches TRBD1 (6 bases). Germline CDR1 is SNHLY and CDR2 is FYNNEI. V lost 3 bases, J lost 4 bases, and 19 bases lay in between. The CDR3 contains 16 residues.

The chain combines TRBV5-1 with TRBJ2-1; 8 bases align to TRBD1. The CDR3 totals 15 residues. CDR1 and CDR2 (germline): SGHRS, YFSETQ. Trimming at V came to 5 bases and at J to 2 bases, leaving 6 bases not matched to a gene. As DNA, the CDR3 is TGCGCCAGCAGTTCTGACAGGGGACCCTACAATGAGCAGTTCTTC. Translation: CASSSDRGPYNEQFF.

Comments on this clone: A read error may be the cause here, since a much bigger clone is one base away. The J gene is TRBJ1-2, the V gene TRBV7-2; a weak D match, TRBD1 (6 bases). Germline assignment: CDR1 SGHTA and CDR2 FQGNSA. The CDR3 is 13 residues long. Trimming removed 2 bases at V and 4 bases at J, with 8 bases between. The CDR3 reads CASSLSGVYGYTF. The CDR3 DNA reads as TGTGCCAGCAGCTTATCAGGGGTCTATGGCTACACCTTC.